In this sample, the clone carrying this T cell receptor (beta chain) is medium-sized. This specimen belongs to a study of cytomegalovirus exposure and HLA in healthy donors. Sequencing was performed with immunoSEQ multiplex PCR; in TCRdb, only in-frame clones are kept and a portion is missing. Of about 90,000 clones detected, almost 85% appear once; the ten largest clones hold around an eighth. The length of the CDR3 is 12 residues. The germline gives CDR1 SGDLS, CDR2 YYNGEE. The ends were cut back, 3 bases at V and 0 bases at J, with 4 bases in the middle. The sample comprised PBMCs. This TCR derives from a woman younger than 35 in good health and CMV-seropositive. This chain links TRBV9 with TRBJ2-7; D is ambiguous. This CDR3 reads CASSANSYEQYF. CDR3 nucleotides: TGTGCCAGCAGCGCAAACTCCTACGAGCAGTACTTC.